Sequencing of this T cell receptor beta chain was carried out in a study of human CD8 memory T cell subsets. This CDR3 spans 15 amino acids. CDR1 and CDR2 from the germline V gene are SEHNR and FQNEAQ (reference sequence). Scientists made TCR beta libraries using UMI-labeled 5' RACE. After re-calling the 5' RACE reads, TCRdb lists one entry per CDR3 protein, DNA absent. The sample's table shows several thousand distinct CDR3 sequences. The material sequenced was CD8+ T cells from PBMCs. The receptor was isolated from a human donor in good health. V is TRBV7-9 and J is TRBJ1-2. The CDR3 sequence: CASSLAGTANYGYTF.